The rows below give T cell receptor beta chains drawn from one sample of a study of T cell responses to AZD1222 COVID-19 vaccine. Produced via immunoSEQ multiplex PCR; TCRdb's table is partial and in-frame only. The data hold 150,000 to 200,000 clones, with approximately 93% observed a single time. The input for sequencing was peripheral blood, taken on day 0 of AZD1222 vaccination. These receptors were taken from an adult in good health. The CDR3 runs from the conserved cysteine through the conserved F or W. D genes are given only for firm matches. Rows may omit the clone size; those that give it use once, few, many or a size class.

TRBJ1-2 | TRBV9 | . | . | CASSVGQVDGYTF | TGTGCCAGCAGCGTAGGCCAGGTCGATGGCTACACCTTC
TRBJ1-1 | TRBV18 | . | . | CAGSAKGDTEAFF | TGTGCCGGATCCGCGAAGGGGGACACTGAAGCTTTCTTT
TRBJ1-6 | TRBV4-1 | . | . | CASSQAGTSNSPLHF | TGCGCCAGCAGCCAAGCCGGGACGAGTAATTCACCCCTCCACTTT
TRBJ1-2 | TRBV7-6 | TRBD1 | . | CASSSGQGRSGYTF | TGTGCCAGCAGCTCGGGACAGGGTCGATCTGGCTACACCTTC
TRBJ2-7 | TRBV14 | . | . | CASSQTYEQYF | TGTGCCAGCAGCCAAACCTACGAGCAGTACTTC
TRBJ1-1 | TRBV4-1 | . | . | CASSPVGSLNTEAFF | TGCGCCAGCAGTCCTGTGGGCAGTTTGAACACTGAAGCTTTCTTT
TRBJ1-2 | TRBV2 | . | . | CASPGSKNGYTF | TGTGCCAGCCCGGGAAGTAAAAATGGCTACACCTTC
TRBJ2-7 | TRBV19 | . | . | CASSILAGKSYEQYF | TGTGCCAGTAGTATCCTGGCAGGGAAGTCCTACGAGCAGTACTTC
TRBJ1-1 | TRBV5-1 | . | once | CASSPTGGGSTEAFF | TGCGCCAGCAGCCCGACCGGGGGGGGAAGCACTGAAGCTTTCTTT
TRBJ1-4 | TRBV13 | . | . | CASSLRRSNEKLFF | TGTGCCAGCAGCTTACGCAGGAGTAATGAAAAACTGTTTTTT